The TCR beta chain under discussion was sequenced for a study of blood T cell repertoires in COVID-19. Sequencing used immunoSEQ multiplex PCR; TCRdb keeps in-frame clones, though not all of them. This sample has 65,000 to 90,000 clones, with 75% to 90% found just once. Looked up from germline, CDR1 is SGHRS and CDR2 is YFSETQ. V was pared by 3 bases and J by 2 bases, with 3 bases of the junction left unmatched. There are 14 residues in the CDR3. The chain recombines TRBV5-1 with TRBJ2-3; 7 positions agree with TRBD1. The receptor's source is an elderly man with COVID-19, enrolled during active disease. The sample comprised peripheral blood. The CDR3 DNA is TGCGCCAGCAGCTCCGGACAGGACACAGATACGCAGTATTTT. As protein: CASSSGQDTDTQYF.